The 29 T cell receptor beta chains in this list originate from one sample, sequenced in a study of T cell repertoires in cytomegalovirus infection. TCRdb ran MiXCR on the reads and lists one entry per CDR3 protein. The data show 700,000 to 900,000 distinct CDR3 sequences, 25% to 35% seen once. Antigen specificity for these receptors is unknown. The source was cultured CD8+ T cells from PBMCs, collected from culture after CMV antigen stimulation. The source of these receptors is a human donor in good health (CMV status not recorded). Some clones in this sample may be carry-over from other donors' samples.

DNA of the CDR3: TGCGCCAGCAGCCAAACCCGGACAGGCCTGATTTACGAGCAGTACGTC. Protein sequence: CASSQTRTGLIYEQYV. The chain employs TRBV4-3 and TRBJ2-7; 7 positions match TRBD1. J gave up 4 bases and V 2 bases, and 11 bases lay outside the gene matches. The germline gives CDR1 LGHNA, CDR2 YSLEER. The CDR3 consists of 16 residues.

Concerning this clonotype itself: A much more abundant neighbour one base away suggests this may be a read error. The V and J genes are TRBV9 and TRBJ2-1; 7 nucleotides line up with TRBD1. With V trimmed by 3 bases and J by 2 bases, 5 bases remained unmatched. The germline gives CDR1 SGDLS, CDR2 YYNGEE. There are 15 residues in the CDR3. The CDR3 bases are TGTGCCAGCAGCGGCCGGGACAGTGCCTACAATGAGCAGTTCTTC. Encoded protein: CASSGRDSAYNEQFF.

This clonotype has just a few counts. The rearrangement uses TRBV20-1 and TRBJ2-4; no reliable D call. CDR1 is DFQATT and CDR2 is SNEGSKA in the germline V gene (reference sequence). Trimming removed 0 bases at V and 2 bases at J, with 8 bases between. CDR3 length: 14 residues. The CDR3 reads CSARDLGPKNIQYF. The CDR3 bases are TGCAGTGCTAGAGATCTAGGGCCCAAAAACATTCAGTACTTC.

This clonotype was seen more than once but under ten times. The chain has TRBV6-5 and TRBJ2-3; D is tentatively TRBD1 or TRBD2 (6 bases each). Trimming pared 5 bases from V and 0 bases from J, leaving 15 bases between. There are 16 residues in the CDR3. Germline CDR1 and CDR2: MNHEY and SVGAGI. The CDR3 loop is CASSPNGGASTDTQYF. CDR3 sequence (DNA): TGTGCCAGCAGTCCTAACGGGGGCGCGAGCACAGATACGCAGTATTTT.

This clonotype has at least ten counts. This chain connects TRBV27 to TRBJ1-5; D is unclear. V was shortened by 2 bases and J by 1 base, with 9 bases between the two germline ends. The CDR3 is made up of 15 amino acids. CDR1 is MNHEY, CDR2 SMNVEV, per germline (reference sequence). The CDR3 nucleotides read TGTGCCAGCAGTTTAGAGGGATTAAGCAATCAGCCCCAGCATTTT. This encodes CASSLEGLSNQPQHF.

This clonotype was picked up a small number of times. The chain uses TRBV2 and TRBJ2-1; 9 bases fit TRBD2. V trimming: 5 bases; J trimming: 5 bases; junction bases outside the gene matches: 10. Germline-derived CDR1 and CDR2 are SNHLY and FYNNEI. CDR3 size: 16 residues. CDR3 protein: CASSKTSRGGNNEQFF. CDR3 DNA: TGTGCCAGCAGTAAGACATCGCGGGGGGGGAACAATGAGCAGTTCTTC. The entire variable domain, with the rest obtained from reference TRBV2 and TRBJ2-1, is as follows: EPEVTQTPSHQVTQMGQEVILRCVPISNHLYFYWYRQILGQKVEFLVSFYNNEISEKSEIFDDQFSVERPDGSNFTLKIRSTKLEDSAMYFCASSKTSRGGNNEQFFGPGTRLTVL.

This clonotype has just a few counts. The chain carries TRBV12-5 and TRBJ2-5; a weak D match, TRBD1 (5 bases). The CDR3 contains 14 residues. Germline assignment: CDR1 LGHNT and CDR2 FRNRAP. V lost 6 bases and J lost 3, with 14 bases in between. CDR3 sequence: CASGIGHNEETQYF. Here the CDR3 DNA reads TGTGCTAGTGGCATAGGACATAATGAAGAGACCCAGTACTTC.

V usage is TRBV4-3 and J usage is TRBJ2-5, with D hard to call. The CDR3 spans 13 residues. Trimming took 0 bases from V and 4 from J, leaving 6 bases between them. The germline CDR1 and CDR2 sequences are LGHNA and YSLEER. CDR3 residues: CASSQETGETQYF. CDR3 nucleotides: TGCGCCAGCAGCCAAGAGACCGGAGAGACCCAGTACTTC.

V usage is TRBV27 and J usage is TRBJ1-5; TRBD1 matches at 7 bases. Germline V gene sequence: CDR1 MNHEY, CDR2 SMNVEV (reference sequence). The CDR3 consists of 15 residues. J lost 6 bases, V lost 2 bases, and 7 bases had no gene match. CDR3 loop: CASSLTDRDIQPQHF. The DNA of the CDR3 is TGTGCCAGCAGTTTAACTGACAGGGATATTCAGCCCCAGCATTTT.

The chain has TRBV7-2 and TRBJ2-7, with D hard to call. The length of the CDR3 is 14 residues. Trimming removed 4 bases from V and 1 base from J, with 11 bases in between. From germline, CDR1 is SGHTA and CDR2 FQGNSA. The CDR3 nucleotides are TGTGCCAGCAGCTCCGGGCCCCTGTCCTACGAGCAGTACGTC. It codes for CASSSGPLSYEQYV.

The count of this clonotype is one. CDR3 loop: CAGSGQPGSTEAFF. The CDR3 DNA is TGTGCCGGCTCGGGGCAACCCGGGAGCACTGAAGCTTTCTTT. V and J are TRBV2 and TRBJ1-1; TRBD1 might be the D (5 bases). The V and J ends lost 11 bases and 4 bases respectively, with 20 bases between them. CDR3 length: 14 amino acids. Germline values: CDR1 SNHLY, CDR2 FYNNEI.

This sequence joins TRBV14 and TRBJ2-1; 10 bases align to TRBD2. The germline V gene has CDR1 SGHDN and CDR2 FVKESK. The CDR3 loop spans 15 amino acids. Trimming at V came to 6 bases and at J to 7 bases, leaving 9 bases not matched to a gene. CDR3 nucleotide sequence: TGTGCCAGCAGTCGCATAGCGGGGGGTATGAATGAGCAGTTCTTC. Translating gives CASSRIAGGMNEQFF. Complete variable domain (other parts from reference TRBV14 and TRBJ2-1): EAGVTQFPSHSVIEKGQTVTLRCDPISGHDNLYWYRRVMGKEIKFLLHFVKESKQDESGMPNNRFLAERTGGTYSTLKVQPAELEDSGVYFCASSRIAGGMNEQFFGPGTRLTVL.

V usage is TRBV24-1 and J usage is TRBJ1-2, with D uncertain. The CDR3 contains 13 residues. Germline V gene sequence: CDR1 KGHDR, CDR2 SFDVKD. With 4 bases removed from V and 6 bases from J, the gap between germline ends came to 11 bases. CDR3 residues: CATSEDLFDGYTF. In DNA, the CDR3 is TGTGCCACCAGTGAAGACTTATTTGATGGCTACACCTTC.

This clonotype was picked up a small number of times. This chain links TRBV10-3 with TRBJ1-1; D is undetermined. Trimming removed 7 bases at V and 1 base at J, with 13 bases between. CDR1 is ENHRY, CDR2 SYGVKD, per germline. This CDR3 comprises 14 residues. The CDR3 DNA is TGTGCCATCAAGGAGGCCATAGGGAACACTGAAGCTTTCTTT. It is translated as CAIKEAIGNTEAFF.

This clonotype was observed many times. The rearrangement links TRBV7-8 to TRBJ1-5; D may be TRBD1 (5 bases). The CDR3 sequence is 15 residues long. CDR1 SGHVS and CDR2 FQNEAQ come from the germline V gene. V lost 5 bases and J lost 7, with 18 bases in between. The CDR3 sequence: CASSPDGRWGQPQHF. The CDR3 DNA reads as TGTGCCAGCAGCCCAGACGGGAGATGGGGCCAGCCCCAGCATTTT.

This clonotype was counted a few times. V gene TRBV6-6 combines with J gene TRBJ2-3, with D possibly being TRBD2 (5 bases). Trimming cost V 2 bases and J 4 bases, with 7 bases left between them. The CDR3 covers 13 residues. In germline, CDR1 is MNHNY, CDR2 SVGAGI (reference sequence). CDR3 loop: CASSYEGPDTQYF. As DNA, the CDR3 is TGTGCCAGCAGTTACGAGGGTCCAGATACGCAGTATTTT.

This clonotype appeared a few times. The rearrangement uses TRBV7-2 and TRBJ2-1; 7 bases map to TRBD2. Germline lookup yields CDR1 SGHTA and CDR2 FQGNSA. The CDR3 extends over 16 amino acids. The ends lost 3 bases at V and 0 bases at J; junction bases unmatched: 5. The CDR3 nucleotides are TGTGCCAGCAGCTTCCGGACGGGGGGCTCCTACAATGAGCAGTTCTTC. Residues: CASSFRTGGSYNEQFF.

This clonotype was recorded only once. The rearrangement joins TRBV2 to TRBJ2-6, with 8 bases identical to TRBD1. The CDR3 is made up of 16 amino acids. From germline, CDR1 is SNHLY and CDR2 FYNNEI. V lost 6 bases to trimming and J lost 0 bases; unmatched junction nucleotides: 4. The CDR3 bases are TGTGCCAGCAGATCGGGACAGGACTCTGGGGCCAACGTCCTGACTTTC. Amino acid sequence: CASRSGQDSGANVLTF.

V and J are TRBV20-1 and TRBJ1-1, with a possible D match to TRBD1 (6 bases). Deletions cut 8 bases from V and 1 base from J, with 14 bases between. CDR3 length: 13 amino acids. CDR1 and CDR2 from the germline V gene are DFQATT and SNEGSKA (reference sequence). This CDR3 is CSRQGGQNTEAFF. CDR3 bases: TGCAGTCGCCAAGGGGGACAGAACACTGAAGCTTTCTTT.

This clonotype was counted a few times. This CDR3 reads CASVAGTGGYAPLHF. The CDR3 DNA is TGTGCCAGTGTGGCCGGGACAGGGGGCTACGCACCCCTCCACTTT. V gene TRBV19 combines with J gene TRBJ1-6; 12 nucleotides match TRBD1. CDR3 length: 15 residues. Germline V gene sequence: CDR1 LNHDA, CDR2 SQIVND (reference sequence). The V gene end was trimmed by 8 bases and the J gene end by 11 bases; junction bases not matched to a gene: 10. Based on the CDR3 plus reference TRBV19 and TRBJ1-6, the full variable domain is DGGITQSPKYLFRKEGQNVTLSCEQNLNHDAMYWYRQDPGQGLRLIYYSQIVNDFQKGDIAEGYSVSREKKESFPLTVTSAQKNPTAFYLCASVAGTGGYAPLHFGNGTRLTVT.

CDR3 sequence: CASSTSPGTSGFTTQYF. Written as DNA, the CDR3 is TGTGCCAGCAGCACCTCTCCGGGGACCTCGGGGTTTACGACCCAGTACTTC. This rearrangement joins TRBV9 to TRBJ2-5; D is tentatively TRBD1 or TRBD2 (5 bases each). With 4 bases removed from V and 7 bases from J, the gap between germline ends came to 26 bases. In germline, CDR1 is SGDLS, CDR2 YYNGEE. The CDR3 totals 17 residues.

This clonotype was detected many times. The V gene is TRBV12-3 or TRBV12-4, the J gene TRBJ1-2; no firm D call. The CDR3 is 14 amino acids. Trimming took 5 bases from V and 0 from J, leaving 10 bases between them. The CDR3 coding sequence is TGTGCCAGCAGTCAAGGGCACGCTAACTATGGCTACACCTTC. It encodes CASSQGHANYGYTF.

Many counts were recorded for this clonotype. This chain connects TRBV7-9 to TRBJ2-5; the D is unclear. Trimming removed 5 bases at V and 7 bases at J, with 8 bases between. Germline V gives CDR1 SEHNR, CDR2 FQNEAQ (reference sequence). CDR3 length equals 11 residues. CDR3 amino acids: CASSERGTQYF. DNA for the CDR3: TGTGCCAGCAGCGAACGCGGGACCCAGTACTTC. The full variable domain, completed using reference TRBV7-9 and TRBJ2-5, is DTGVSQNPRHKITKRGQNVTFRCDPISEHNRLYWYRQTLGQGPEFLTYFQNEAQLEKSRLLSDRFSAERPKGSFSTLEIQRTEQGDSAMYLCASSERGTQYFGPGTRLLVL.

This clonotype was counted only a few times. The chain joins TRBV28 to TRBJ1-2; D possibly corresponds to TRBD1 (6 bases). The V gene's germline CDR1 is MDHEN and CDR2 SYDVKM. The CDR3 contains 13 residues. Trimming cost V 2 bases and J 6 bases, with 10 bases left between them. The CDR3, as DNA: TGTGCCAGCAGTTTACTGGACAGAGATGGCTACACCTTC. This codes for CASSLLDRDGYTF.

The V and J genes are TRBV19 and TRBJ2-1; 8 nucleotides line up with TRBD2. Germline V gene data show CDR1 as LNHDA and CDR2 as SQIVND (reference sequence). Unmatched junction bases numbered 0, after V lost 1 base and J lost 7 bases. The CDR3 covers 13 residues. DNA of the CDR3: TGTGCCAGTAGTATAGTAGCGGGGAATGAGCAGTTCTTC. Encoded protein: CASSIVAGNEQFF.

This clonotype was picked up many times. The rearrangement uses TRBV12-3 or TRBV12-4 and TRBJ2-3; 11 bases agree with TRBD2. Trimming removed 3 bases from V and 2 bases from J; junction bases left unmatched: 4. This CDR3 is built from 16 residues. CDR3 amino acids: CASSFSSGGSTDTQYF. CDR3 bases: TGTGCCAGCAGTTTTTCTAGCGGGGGGTCCACAGATACGCAGTATTTT.

This clonotype has more than one count but fewer than ten. The chain has TRBV5-5 and TRBJ1-1; D uncertain. The germline V and J ends were trimmed by 0 bases and 1 base, with 10 bases remaining between them. The CDR3 is 15 residues long. Germline loops: CDR1 SGHKS, CDR2 YYEKEE (reference sequence). CDR3 coding DNA: TGTGCCAGCAGCTTGGCCCGGTCAACGAACACTGAAGCTTTCTTT. Its translation is CASSLARSTNTEAFF.

This sequence joins TRBV12-3 or TRBV12-4 and TRBJ2-3; the D is unclear. Trimming took off 2 bases at V and 3 bases at J, with 9 bases between the two ends. The length of the CDR3 is 14 residues. Here the CDR3 reads CASSLRQLTDTQYF. The CDR3 bases are TGTGCCAGCAGTTTACGGCAGTTGACAGATACGCAGTATTTT.

This chain joins TRBV29-1 and TRBJ1-3; a weak D match, TRBD1 (6 bases). This CDR3 spans 16 amino acids. The germline CDR1 and CDR2 sequences are SQVTM and ANQGSEA. Trimming removed 3 bases at V and 0 bases at J, with 15 bases between. The CDR3 loop reads CSVEGGTLSSGNTIYF. CDR3 nucleotides: TGCAGCGTTGAGGGGGGGACACTCAGCTCTGGAAACACCATATATTTT.